These 20 T cell receptor beta chains came from one sample sequenced in a study of control samples from healthy donors and cancer patients. Assay used: immunoSEQ multiplex PCR; TCRdb lists only in-frame clones, some missing. The sample carries 260,000 or so clones, 82% recorded once. Material for sequencing was PBMCs. The receptors were sampled from a woman aged 60-75 years with lung cancer.

This clone was recorded once. The rearrangement uses TRBV12-3 or TRBV12-4 and TRBJ1-2; 8 bases map to TRBD1. Trimming cost V 5 bases and J 4 bases; bases outside gene matches: 3. The CDR3 consists of 13 residues. The CDR3 region is CASSRQGSYGYTF. CDR3 nucleotides: TGTGCCAGCAGTAGACAGGGGAGCTATGGCTACACCTTC.

The chain recombines TRBV4-2 with TRBJ1-4, with TRBD1 matching over 7 bases. There are 16 residues in the CDR3. Germline V gene data show CDR1 as LGHNA and CDR2 as YNFKEQ. V shed 0 bases and J 7 bases; nucleotides not matched to a gene: 8. The CDR3: CASSQDIGTVGEKLFF. CDR3 bases: TGTGCCAGCAGCCAAGATATAGGGACAGTAGGTGAAAAACTGTTTTTT.

V gene TRBV5-1 combines with J gene TRBJ2-5; 9 bases agree with TRBD1. Germline V lookup: CDR1 SGHRS, CDR2 YFSETQ. J lost 5 bases, V lost 1 base, and 12 bases had no gene match. CDR3 size: 17 residues. The CDR3 DNA reads as TGCGCCAGCAGCTTGAATTTCGGGACAGGGTTTTCGGAGACCCAGTACTTC. It translates to CASSLNFGTGFSETQYF.

The J gene is TRBJ2-2, the V gene TRBV5-1, with a tentative D call TRBD2 (6 bases). The CDR3 runs to 16 residues. The V end was cut by 1 base, the J end by 0 bases, with 10 bases between. Germline V lookup: CDR1 SGHRS, CDR2 YFSETQ. The CDR3 bases are TGCGCCAGCAGCTTGTTGTCTAGCGCGAACACCGGGGAGCTGTTTTTT. It codes for CASSLLSSANTGELFF. Using reference TRBV5-1 and TRBJ2-2 for the parts outside the CDR3, the full variable domain is KAGVTQTPRYLIKTRGQQVTLSCSPISGHRSVSWYQQTPGQGLQFLFEYFSETQRNKGNFPGRFSGRQFSNSRSEMNVSTLELGDSALYLCASSLLSSANTGELFFGEGSRLTVL.

This rearrangement joins TRBV7-2 to TRBJ2-1, with no clear D. The length of the CDR3 is 15 residues. Germline CDR1 reads SGHTA; CDR2 reads FQGNSA. With 0 bases removed from V and 2 bases from J, the gap between germline ends came to 8 bases. CDR3 DNA sequence: TGTGCCAGCAGCTTAGCGAGCTCCGCCTACAATGAGCAGTTCTTC. It specifies CASSLASSAYNEQFF.

This chain uses TRBV7-3 with TRBJ1-5; maybe TRBD1 (5 bases). Germline V gives CDR1 SGHTA, CDR2 FQGTGA. This CDR3 has 15 amino acids. Trimming shortened V by 5 bases and J by 0 bases, and 11 bases separated the two germline ends. CDR3 DNA sequence: TGTGCCAGCAGCCTACTTGGGGGTAGCAATCAGCCCCAGCATTTT. This encodes CASSLLGGSNQPQHF.

This clone was found a few times. The chain is built from TRBV30 and TRBJ2-3; 7 bases map to TRBD1. The germline CDR1 and CDR2 sequences are GTSNPN and SVGIG (reference sequence). The CDR3 contains 15 residues. J gave up 0 bases and V 5 bases, and 8 bases lay outside the gene matches. CDR3 residues: CAWSLGTVSTDTQYF. CDR3 DNA: TGTGCCTGGTCCCTCGGGACAGTGAGCACAGATACGCAGTATTTT.

The chain uses TRBV9 and TRBJ2-3; the D is unclear. The V gene's germline CDR1 is SGDLS and CDR2 YYNGEE. Trimming shortened V by 4 bases and J by 0 bases, and 12 bases separated the two germline ends. The CDR3 loop spans 15 amino acids. CDR3 DNA sequence: TGTGCCAGCAGCCCCGTCGGGTTGAGCACAGATACGCAGTATTTT. It encodes CASSPVGLSTDTQYF.

The gene calls are TRBV13 and TRBJ2-5, with D possibly called TRBD1 or TRBD2 (5 bases each). The CDR3 runs 14 residues. Germline loops: CDR1 PRHDT, CDR2 FYEKMQ (reference sequence). The V end was cut by 6 bases, the J end by 2 bases, with 13 bases between. For the CDR3, the DNA is TGTGCCAGCAGAGTTGAGGGGCCTCAAGAGACCCAGTACTTC. It is translated as CASRVEGPQETQYF.

V is TRBV6-6 and J is TRBJ2-3; perhaps TRBD2 as D (6 bases). The CDR3 has 15 residues. Trimming removed 2 bases at V and 2 bases at J, with 11 bases between. In germline, CDR1 is MNHNY, CDR2 SVGAGI (reference sequence). CDR3 coding DNA: TGTGCCAGCAGTTACGGGCGGACTAACACAGATACGCAGTATTTT. This encodes CASSYGRTNTDTQYF.

The chain uses TRBV25-1 and TRBJ1-2; D is undetermined. Trimming left V 1 base short and J 4 bases short, with 7 bases between. The germline gives CDR1 MGHDK, CDR2 SYGVNS. This CDR3 is built from 13 residues. Here the CDR3 DNA reads TGTGCCAGCAGTGAATCGGCCAGCTATGGCTACACCTTC. Translated: CASSESASYGYTF.

The V call is TRBV3-1 (or the pseudogene TRBV3-2), the J call TRBJ2-2; D is possibly TRBD2 (5 bases). Trimming removed 0 bases from V and 3 bases from J, with 14 bases in between. CDR1 LGHDT and CDR2 YNNKEL come from the germline V gene (reference sequence). The CDR3 length is 17 residues. The CDR3 coding sequence is TGTGCCAGCAGCCAAGAACGGCGGGCCCGGGACACCGGGGAGCTGTTTTTT. Protein product: CASSQERRARDTGELFF.

Only one count was recorded for this clone. The chain is built from TRBV15 and TRBJ1-4; D is unclear. V lost 5 bases to trimming and J lost 14 bases, with 15 bases between them. The CDR3 has 12 residues. Per germline, CDR1 LNHNV and CDR2 YYDKDF (reference sequence). CDR3 in DNA: TGTGCCACCAGCGGAACCTACTTAGATCTGTTTTTT. Its protein is CATSGTYLDLFF.

This rearrangement joins TRBV13 to TRBJ1-4; 7 nucleotides match TRBD1. V lost 5 bases, J lost 5 bases, and 8 bases stayed unmatched. CDR1 is PRHDT and CDR2 is FYEKMQ in the germline V gene (reference sequence). This CDR3 is built from 15 residues. Here the CDR3 reads CASSNAGGENEKLFF. Here the CDR3 DNA reads TGTGCCAGCAGCAACGCAGGGGGGGAAAATGAAAAACTGTTTTTT.

V is TRBV3-1 (or the pseudogene TRBV3-2) and J is TRBJ2-5; D unclear. CDR1 is LGHDT, CDR2 YNNKEL, per germline (reference sequence). The CDR3 length is 13 residues. Trimming cost V 1 base and J 7 bases, with 10 bases left between them. The CDR3 is CASSQGLDGTQYF. The CDR3 nucleotides are TGTGCCAGCAGCCAAGGTCTGGACGGGACCCAGTACTTC.

This rearrangement joins TRBV14 to TRBJ2-1; tentatively, D is TRBD1 (5 bases). V shed 6 bases and J shed 7 bases, with 16 bases lying between them. In germline, CDR1 is SGHDN, CDR2 FVKESK. This CDR3 has 14 amino acids. CDR3 in amino acids: CASSQLDTRNEQFF. The CDR3 DNA sequence: TGTGCCAGCAGTCAACTGGACACGAGAAATGAGCAGTTCTTC.

The chain carries TRBV7-9 and TRBJ1-4, with D unclear. The CDR3 totals 15 residues. The germline V and J ends were trimmed by 5 bases and 11 bases, with 21 bases remaining between them. The germline V gene has CDR1 SEHNR and CDR2 FQNEAQ (reference sequence). CDR3 DNA: TGTGCCAGCAGCATCACGACGGCGCTCGATCTTAAACTGTTTTTT. It is translated as CASSITTALDLKLFF.

V is TRBV15 and J is TRBJ2-5, with D uncertain. Germline V gene data show CDR1 as LNHNV and CDR2 as YYDKDF (reference sequence). Between the trimmed V and J ends, which lost 1 base and 0 bases, there was a span of 12 bases. The CDR3 consists of 16 residues. The CDR3 is CATSRASGRNQETQYF. CDR3 sequence (DNA): TGTGCCACCAGCAGAGCTTCCGGACGGAACCAAGAGACCCAGTACTTC.

The chain employs TRBV24-1 and TRBJ2-1; 9 positions match TRBD2. CDR3 size: 15 residues. Germline V gives CDR1 KGHDR, CDR2 SFDVKD. The ends lost 4 bases at V and 5 bases at J; junction bases unmatched: 5. The CDR3 here is CATSENSGGNNEQFF. The CDR3 bases are TGTGCCACCAGTGAAAATAGCGGGGGAAACAATGAGCAGTTCTTC.

This clone was seen just once. This chain links TRBV9 with TRBJ1-1, with a weak D call TRBD1 (5 bases). This CDR3 spans 13 amino acids. V was clipped by 2 bases and J by 3 bases, with 8 bases between them. Germline CDR1 and CDR2: SGDLS and YYNGEE. The CDR3 protein is CASSVRGDTEAFF. The CDR3 DNA follows: TGTGCCAGCAGCGTCCGGGGGGACACTGAAGCTTTCTTT. Full variable domain (rest looked up from reference TRBV9 and TRBJ1-1): DSGVTQTPKHLITATGQRVTLRCSPRSGDLSVYWYQQSLDQGLQFLIQYYNGEERAKGNILERFSAQQFPDLHSELNLSSLELGDSALYFCASSVRGDTEAFFGQGTRLTVV.